The 2 T cell receptor beta chains in this list originate from one sample, sequenced in a study of cytotoxic CD8 clonotypes in ibrutinib-treated CLL. Sequencing was performed with immunoSEQ multiplex PCR; in TCRdb, only in-frame clones are kept and a portion is missing. This sample carries over 140,000 clones, more than 70% of them seen once, and the ten largest clones take 6.5% to 8%. Sequencing used PBMCs, obtained after 36 months of ibrutinib treatment. The receptors derive from a human donor with chronic lymphocytic leukemia.

The V call is TRBV5-1, the J call TRBJ1-2, with 8 bases identical to TRBD1. The CDR3 has 15 amino acids. The V gene end was trimmed by 6 bases and the J gene end by 5 bases; junction bases not matched to a gene: 12. Germline-derived CDR1 and CDR2 are SGHRS and YFSETQ. This chain's CDR3 is CASTPDRGVGYGYTF. DNA of the CDR3: TGCGCCAGCACCCCCGACAGGGGAGTTGGGTATGGCTACACCTTC.

The chain couples TRBV27 to TRBJ2-5, with a weak D call TRBD2 (6 bases). CDR1 and CDR2 (germline): MNHEY, SMNVEV (reference sequence). The CDR3 is made up of 14 amino acids. Deletions cut 4 bases from V and 5 bases from J, with 14 bases between. CDR3 DNA: TGTGCCAGCAGTTGGAGGAGGGATTGGGAGACCCAGTACTTC. It specifies CASSWRRDWETQYF.